The 31 T cell receptor beta chains in this list originate from one sample, sequenced in a study of glioma-infiltrating T cells. Amplification of TCR alpha and beta CDR3 regions from RNA used iRepertoire nested multiplex PCR. From the multiplex PCR reads, TCRdb called clonotypes with MiXCR, one entry per CDR3 protein. Among fewer than 500,000 distinct CDR3 sequences, roughly two fifths were seen once, and the ten largest hold around 11%. The specimen was glioma tissue, nonneoplastic brain tissue, or PBMCs (not recorded which). The source of these receptors is a human donor with low-grade glioma or glioblastoma, undergoing nonglioma brain surgery, or in good health (not recorded which).

Details on this clonotype: This clone may be a read error of a much larger clone one base away. Since the CDR3 does not end with the conserved phenylalanine or tryptophan, this likely comes from a read error. V and J are TRBV15 and TRBJ1-5; D is ambiguous. This CDR3 comprises 13 residues. Trimming left V 5 bases short and J 4 bases short, with 9 bases between. The germline V gene has CDR1 LNHNV and CDR2 YYDKDF (reference sequence). The CDR3 protein is CATSWAANQPQHS. Written as DNA, the CDR3 is TGTGCCACCAGCTGGGCAGCAAATCAGCCCCAGCATTCT.

The chain employs TRBV20-1 and TRBJ2-4; 14 positions match TRBD2. The CDR3 is 17 residues long. CDR1 and CDR2 (germline): DFQATT, SNEGSKA (reference sequence). Trimming cost V 6 bases and J 0 bases; bases outside gene matches: 7. The CDR3: CSALGLAGGRAKNIQYF. CDR3 DNA sequence: TGCAGTGCGCTAGGACTAGCGGGAGGCCGAGCCAAAAACATTCAGTACTTC.

The chain uses TRBV19 and TRBJ1-5; no firm D call. CDR1 LNHDA and CDR2 SQIVND come from the germline V gene (reference sequence). Trimming removed 5 bases from V and 6 bases from J, with 14 bases in between. The CDR3 contains 14 residues. The DNA of the CDR3 is TGTGCCAGTAGTCTCCACTTACGGGGTCAGCCCCAGCATTTT. This gives the protein CASSLHLRGQPQHF.

The chain is built from TRBV7-9 and TRBJ2-1, with D unclear. Trimming shortened V by 4 bases and J by 4 bases, and 14 bases separated the two germline ends. The germline CDR1 and CDR2 sequences are SEHNR and FQNEAQ (reference sequence). This CDR3 is built from 15 residues. CDR3 sequence reads: CASSSTAGWYNEQFF. The DNA of the CDR3 is TGTGCCAGCAGCTCTACGGCTGGTTGGTACAATGAGCAGTTCTTC.

Details on this clonotype: This may be a read error: a much more frequent sequence differs by one nucleotide. The rearrangement uses TRBV28 and TRBJ2-5; D is perhaps TRBD1 (6 bases). There are 14 residues in the CDR3. Germline values: CDR1 MDHEN, CDR2 SYDVKM. Trimming stripped 2 bases from V and 11 bases from J, with 18 bases between. The CDR3 loop is CASSLTGQTYKQYF. The CDR3 nucleotides read TGTGCCAGCAGTTTAACGGGACAAACCTACAAGCAGTACTTC.

The J gene is TRBJ2-5, the V gene TRBV12-3 or TRBV12-4; 9 positions agree with TRBD2. The CDR3 spans 17 residues. V dropped 7 bases and J dropped 5; count of bases not matched to a gene: 17. The chain's CDR3 is CASTRDYDSGSAETQYF. CDR3 DNA sequence: TGTGCCAGCACCCGGGATTATGATAGCGGGAGTGCGGAGACCCAGTACTTC.

The rearrangement links TRBV6-1 to TRBJ2-7, with 9 positions matching TRBD1. CDR3 length: 14 residues. The trim removed 2 bases at V and 3 bases at J, leaving 2 bases unmatched. From germline, CDR1 is MNHNS and CDR2 SASEGT. This CDR3 is CASSETGGIYEQYF. The DNA of the CDR3 is TGTGCCAGCAGTGAAACAGGGGGCATCTACGAGCAGTACTTC.

This clonotype was seen a handful of times. V is TRBV7-2 and J is TRBJ1-3, with D uncertain. V was cut by 6 bases and J by 2 bases, with 11 bases left in between. The germline gives CDR1 SGHTA, CDR2 FQGNSA. There are 14 residues in the CDR3. The DNA of the CDR3 is TGTGCCAGCAGGACGGCGGGCCCTGGAAACACCATATATTTT. As protein: CASRTAGPGNTIYF.

This clonotype has a handful of counts. V usage is TRBV12-3 or TRBV12-4 and J usage is TRBJ1-1; D may be TRBD1 (5 bases). The CDR3 loop spans 13 amino acids. Deletions cut 3 bases from V and 8 bases from J, with 13 bases between. The CDR3 is CASSFGQTLEAFF. CDR3 coding DNA: TGTGCCAGCAGTTTCGGACAAACATTGGAAGCTTTCTTT.

CDR3 in amino acids: CASRGLAPLHEQFF. The CDR3, as DNA: TGTGCCAGCAGAGGACTAGCGCCACTCCATGAGCAGTTCTTC. V and J are TRBV28 and TRBJ2-1, with 9 bases that match TRBD2. Germline V CDR1 and CDR2: MDHEN, SYDVKM. The CDR3 spans 14 residues. V shed 6 bases, J shed 8 bases, and the junction held 8 bases outside the gene matches.

The chain recombines TRBV4-1 with TRBJ2-7; 8 bases are a match to TRBD1. CDR1 is MGHRA and CDR2 is YSYEKL in the germline V gene. V trimming: 1 base; J trimming: 0 bases; junction bases outside the gene matches: 8. The CDR3 spans 17 residues. The CDR3 protein is CASSQALRTGSSYEQYF. CDR3 sequence (DNA): TGCGCCAGCAGCCAAGCCCTTCGGACAGGGAGCTCCTACGAGCAGTACTTC.

J is TRBJ2-7 and V is TRBV20-1; 14 bases align to TRBD2. The germline gives CDR1 DFQATT, CDR2 SNEGSKA (reference sequence). Germline trimming cut 6 bases from V and 6 bases from J; bases unmatched to any gene: 16. The CDR3 length is 17 residues. The CDR3 loop is CSASTPGTSGRYGEQYF. CDR3 bases: TGCAGTGCAAGTACACCCGGGACTAGCGGGAGATACGGCGAGCAGTACTTC.

The gene calls are TRBV28 and TRBJ1-1; 7 bases map to TRBD1. CDR1 is MDHEN, CDR2 SYDVKM, per germline. V shed 2 bases, J shed 10 bases, and the junction held 10 bases outside the gene matches. CDR3 length: 14 amino acids. CDR3 DNA: TGTGCCAGCAGTTTAAAACTTGGACAGGCTCGAGCTTTCTTT. Encoded protein: CASSLKLGQARAFF.

The table lists this clonotype with a few counts. This chain links TRBV4-3 with TRBJ1-2; D uncertain. Germline CDR1 and CDR2: LGHNA and YSLEER. The CDR3 length is 15 residues. The V gene lost 0 bases and the J gene lost 3 bases, with 11 bases spanning the gap. Here the CDR3 DNA reads TGCGCCAGCAGCCAAGATCCCAGGTCCGACTATGGCTACACCTTC. Translating it yields CASSQDPRSDYGYTF.

The genes are TRBV5-4 and TRBJ2-2, with D possibly TRBD2 on 6 matching bases. Germline-derived CDR1 and CDR2 are SGHNT and YYREEE (reference sequence). This CDR3 spans 15 amino acids. V shed 4 bases and J shed 6 bases, with 16 bases lying between them. CDR3 amino acids: CASSRVGGKPGELFF. CDR3 DNA: TGTGCCAGCAGCCGCGTGGGGGGAAAACCCGGGGAGCTGTTTTTT. Full variable domain (missing parts from reference TRBV5-4 and TRBJ2-2): ETGVTQSPTHLIKTRGQQVTLRCSSQSGHNTVSWYQQALGQGPQFIFQYYREEENGRGNFPPRFSGLQFPNYSSELNVNALELDDSALYLCASSRVGGKPGELFFGEGSRLTVL.

A word on this clonotype: A much more abundant neighbour one base away suggests this may be a read error. Without the conserved terminal phenylalanine or tryptophan, this CDR3 likely stems from a read error. This chain uses TRBV15 with TRBJ1-1, with D perhaps TRBD1 (5 bases). The CDR3 contains 15 residues. Trimming left V 2 bases short and J 10 bases short, with 20 bases between. Germline CDR1 reads LNHNV; CDR2 reads YYDKDF (reference sequence). CDR3 coding DNA: TGTGCCACCAGCAGACTGTATCAGGGAGGATCGGCAGCTTTCTCT. Its protein product is CATSRLYQGGSAAFS.

Remarks on this clonotype: A much larger clone is a single base away; this may be a read error. The chain links TRBV20-1 to TRBJ2-3; perhaps TRBD2 as D (6 bases). This CDR3 comprises 14 residues. V lost 7 bases and J 0 bases, leaving 14 bases between the germline ends. Germline V gene data show CDR1 as DFQATT and CDR2 as SNEGSKA (reference sequence). The CDR3 nucleotides read TGCAGTGTCCCTGGGCGGGGTAGCACAGATACGCAGTATTTT. Encoded protein: CSVPGRGSTDTQYF.

This clonotype was seen only a few times. The chain joins TRBV10-3 to TRBJ1-5; 8 bases line up with TRBD1. Germline lookup yields CDR1 ENHRY and CDR2 SYGVKD. The V segment lost 5 bases and the J segment 0 bases; nucleotides outside the gene matches: 3. The CDR3 is made up of 15 amino acids. CDR3 bases: TGTGCCATCAGTACTGGACAGGGTAGCAATCAGCCCCAGCATTTT. Its protein is CAISTGQGSNQPQHF.

This chain joins TRBV6-1 and TRBJ1-4, with D unresolved. Trimming removed 8 bases from V and 5 bases from J, with 15 bases in between. CDR3 length equals 14 residues. CDR1 is MNHNS and CDR2 is SASEGT in the germline V gene. The CDR3 DNA follows: TGTGCCAGCTCCGGTGGGCAGAGAAATGAAAAACTGTTTTTT. This codes for CASSGGQRNEKLFF.

The chain links TRBV24-1 to TRBJ1-5; 8 positions agree with TRBD1. The CDR3 runs to 16 residues. CDR1 is KGHDR and CDR2 is SFDVKD in the germline V gene. The J segment lost 5 bases and the V segment lost 4 bases, leaving 9 bases of the junction unmatched. CDR3 coding DNA: TGTGCCACCAGTGAACCTGACAGGGGCGCAGATCAGCCCCAGCATTTT. Amino acid sequence: CATSEPDRGADQPQHF.

This clonotype was detected many times. The genes are TRBV24-1 and TRBJ2-5, with 9 bases identical to TRBD1. The CDR3 is 15 amino acids. The germline V gene encodes CDR1 KGHDR and CDR2 SFDVKD. The ends lost 9 bases at V and 5 bases at J; junction bases unmatched: 12. CDR3 sequence: CATSPAQGAGETQYF. The DNA of the CDR3 is TGTGCCACCTCACCTGCACAGGGGGCAGGGGAGACCCAGTACTTC.

This clonotype has more than one count but fewer than ten. The chain carries TRBV28 and TRBJ1-1, with D possibly matching TRBD1 (6 bases). Germline CDR1 is MDHEN and CDR2 is SYDVKM. V shed 6 bases and J shed 6 bases, with 35 bases lying between them. The CDR3 consists of 20 residues. CDR3 amino acids: CASSKSVHLKQGASNAEAFF. For the CDR3, the DNA is TGTGCCAGCAGCAAATCCGTCCATCTTAAACAGGGAGCAAGTAACGCTGAAGCTTTCTTT.

This clonotype was seen ten or more times. The chain is built from TRBV25-1 and TRBJ2-7, with D uncertain. This CDR3 region has 12 residues. Germline V lookup: CDR1 MGHDK, CDR2 SYGVNS. The ends were cut back, 2 bases at V and 3 bases at J, with 5 bases in the middle. The CDR3 nucleotides are TGTGCCAGCAGTGAACTGGGCTACGAGCAGTACTTC. Amino acids: CASSELGYEQYF.

This clonotype appeared many times. V is TRBV20-1 and J is TRBJ1-5; D remains ambiguous. Trimming shortened V by 3 bases and J by 6 bases, and 6 bases separated the two germline ends. The CDR3 spans 11 residues. Per germline, CDR1 DFQATT and CDR2 SNEGSKA (reference sequence). The DNA of the CDR3 is TGCAGTGCTAGCAGAGGTCAGCCCCAGCATTTT. As protein: CSASRGQPQHF.

A few counts support this clonotype. The rearrangement joins TRBV7-2 to TRBJ2-1; 10 bases map to TRBD2. This CDR3 comprises 17 residues. V was pared by 0 bases and J by 6 bases, with 8 bases of the junction left unmatched. Germline CDR1 reads SGHTA; CDR2 reads FQGNSA. The DNA for the CDR3 is TGTGCCAGCAGCTTAGCGCCGGCTAGCGGGAGTACCAATGAGCAGTTCTTC. It translates to CASSLAPASGSTNEQFF.

This clonotype appeared a few times. The chain joins TRBV5-4 to TRBJ1-2, with unresolved D. CDR3 length equals 12 residues. Germline CDR1 reads SGHNT; CDR2 reads YYREEE (reference sequence). V dropped 4 bases and J dropped 4 bases, with 8 bases sitting between them. DNA for the CDR3: TGTGCCAGCAGCCCGTCCTCCTATGGCTACACCTTC. Amino acids: CASSPSSYGYTF.

This clonotype was detected only a few times. The CDR3 loop is CASSTSGGRSYNEQFF. The DNA of the CDR3 is TGTGCCAGCAGTACTTCTGGTGGAAGGTCCTACAATGAGCAGTTCTTC. The chain has TRBV7-2 and TRBJ2-1; D is unclear. Germline CDR1 SGHTA, CDR2 FQGNSA. The CDR3 totals 16 residues. The V end lost 6 bases, the J end lost 1 base, and 16 bases lay between the germline ends.

Comments on this clonotype: The junction does not match germline at one end; this may be a read error. CDR3 amino acids: CATSRDSSDQTQHF. The CDR3 coding sequence is TGTGCCACCAGCAGAGATTCCAGTGATCAGACCCAGCATTTT. The chain recombines TRBV15 with TRBJ1-5; D not resolved. The V gene's germline CDR1 is LNHNV and CDR2 YYDKDF (reference sequence). The CDR3 loop spans 14 amino acids.

This clonotype appeared once. The chain carries TRBV4-1 and TRBJ2-1; tentative D call: TRBD2 (5 bases). V lost 2 bases, J lost 8 bases, and 16 bases lay in between. Per the germline V gene, CDR1 is MGHRA and CDR2 is YSYEKL. The CDR3 is made up of 15 amino acids. The CDR3 loop is CASSQNLDSYDEQFF. The CDR3 bases are TGCGCCAGCAGCCAAAACCTGGACTCGTACGATGAGCAGTTCTTC.

The sample holds a few counts of this clonotype. CDR3 region: CASSYVGRGAYEQYF. CDR3 nucleotide sequence: TGTGCCAGCAGTTACGTTGGCAGGGGAGCCTACGAGCAGTACTTC. This chain connects TRBV6-6 to TRBJ2-7; a possible D gene is TRBD1 (6 bases). Germline CDR1 and CDR2: MNHNY and SVGAGI (reference sequence). The CDR3 is 15 residues long. The V end lost 2 bases, the J end lost 2 bases, and 13 bases lay between the germline ends.

This clonotype has ten or more counts. The chain couples TRBV20-1 to TRBJ2-3; TRBD2 might be the D (6 bases). Germline V gene lookup returns CDR1 DFQATT and CDR2 SNEGSKA (reference sequence). This CDR3 has 15 amino acids. V lost 0 bases, J lost 4 bases, and 14 bases lay in between. CDR3 sequence: CSARDGDSTADTQYF. As DNA, the CDR3 is TGCAGTGCTAGAGATGGGGACTCTACGGCAGATACGCAGTATTTT.